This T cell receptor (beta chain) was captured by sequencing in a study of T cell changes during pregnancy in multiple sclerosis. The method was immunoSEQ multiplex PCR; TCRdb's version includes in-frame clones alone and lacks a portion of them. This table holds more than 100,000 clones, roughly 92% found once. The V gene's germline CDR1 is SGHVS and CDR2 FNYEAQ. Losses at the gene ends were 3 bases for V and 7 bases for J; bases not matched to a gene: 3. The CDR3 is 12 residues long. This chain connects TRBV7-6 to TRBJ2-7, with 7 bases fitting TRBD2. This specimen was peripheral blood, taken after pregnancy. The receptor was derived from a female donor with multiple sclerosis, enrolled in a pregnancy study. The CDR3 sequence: CASSLGGVEQYF. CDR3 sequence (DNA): TGTGCCAGCAGCTTGGGGGGGGTGGAGCAGTACTTC.